This TCR beta chain was sequenced in a study of CD8 T cells in Susac syndrome. RNA, at about 0.5 to 1 ug, was reverse transcribed with random hexamers. Via MiXCR, TCRdb re-called the immunoSEQ multiplex PCR reads, giving one row per CDR3 protein. The sample carries some 110,000 distinct CDR3 sequences, 85% to 95% recorded once. V lost 2 bases and J lost 4; bases outside the gene matches: 7. The CDR3 sequence is 14 residues long. CDR1 is DFQATT, CDR2 SNEGSKA, per germline (reference sequence). The chain couples TRBV20-1 to TRBJ1-1; 7 bases line up with TRBD1. Sequenced sample: CD4+ T cells from PBMCs. The receptor was derived from a human donor with multiple sclerosis. The CDR3 reads CSARNPTGSTEAFF. The CDR3 DNA follows: TGCAGTGCTAGAAACCCGACAGGGTCCACTGAAGCTTTCTTT.